The T cell receptor (beta chain) under discussion was sequenced for a study of blood T cells in healthy people across ages. Study outcomes and limitations: Percentage of naive T cells showed a strong correlation with TCR beta diversity.

CDR3 length: 11 residues. Germline CDR1 reads SEHNR; CDR2 reads FQNEAQ (reference sequence). The V and J ends lost 4 bases and 2 bases respectively, with 1 base between them. For the second PCR, which ran for about 7 to 11 cycles, a sample-barcoded 5' primer and a J-beta primer mix were used. A single record per CDR3 protein comes from TCRdb applying MiXCR to the 5' RACE reads. The sample includes about 970,000 distinct CDR3 sequences, around 54% of them seen just once. This clonotype has ten or more counts. The antigen is undetermined. The origin of this receptor is a woman in her fifties or sixties in good health. The specimen was blood. The chain carries TRBV7-9 and TRBJ2-3; no clear D gene. CDR3 coding DNA: TGTGCCAGCAGCTCCACAGATACGCAGTATTTT. Translating it yields CASSSTDTQYF.